Below are 3 T cell receptor beta chains sequenced from a single sample in a study of blood T cell repertoires in COVID-19. The data were produced by immunoSEQ multiplex PCR, yet TCRdb's version contains in-frame clones alone and is incomplete. The profile covers fewer than 250,000 clones, with 75% to 85% appearing a single time and approximately 9% taken by the ten largest. The sample taken for sequencing was PBMCs or T cells enriched from blood (not recorded which). The receptors shown here come from a woman in her 50s with acute COVID-19.

V and J are TRBV19 and TRBJ2-3, with TRBD2 matching over 10 bases. There are 16 residues in the CDR3. Germline V gene lookup returns CDR1 LNHDA and CDR2 SQIVND (reference sequence). Germline trimming cut 7 bases from V and 5 bases from J; bases unmatched to any gene: 12. As DNA, the CDR3 is TGTGCCAGTACCACTCAAGCGGGGGGGCCCGGAGATACGCAGTATTTT. Protein sequence: CASTTQAGGPGDTQYF.

The chain joins TRBV9 to TRBJ1-1; D might be TRBD1 (6 bases). Trimming removed 0 bases at V and 1 base at J, with 10 bases between. This CDR3 has 15 amino acids. Per germline, CDR1 SGDLS and CDR2 YYNGEE. The CDR3 nucleotides are TGTGCCAGCAGCGTAGCGGGGACACCGAACACTGAAGCTTTCTTT. Encoded protein: CASSVAGTPNTEAFF.

This clone was picked up a small number of times. The rearrangement joins TRBV19 to TRBJ1-1; possible D gene TRBD1, 5 bases. CDR3 length: 15 residues. Germline V CDR1 and CDR2: LNHDA, SQIVND (reference sequence). V lost 5 bases to trimming and J lost 3 bases, with 16 bases between them. CDR3 nucleotide sequence: TGTGCCAGTAGTTCCAGGTCGGTAGGGGACACTGAAGCTTTCTTT. Its protein product is CASSSRSVGDTEAFF. Variable domain in full (rest from reference TRBV19 and TRBJ1-1): DGGITQSPKYLFRKEGQNVTLSCEQNLNHDAMYWYRQDPGQGLRLIYYSQIVNDFQKGDIAEGYSVSREKKESFPLTVTSAQKNPTAFYLCASSSRSVGDTEAFFGQGTRLTVV.